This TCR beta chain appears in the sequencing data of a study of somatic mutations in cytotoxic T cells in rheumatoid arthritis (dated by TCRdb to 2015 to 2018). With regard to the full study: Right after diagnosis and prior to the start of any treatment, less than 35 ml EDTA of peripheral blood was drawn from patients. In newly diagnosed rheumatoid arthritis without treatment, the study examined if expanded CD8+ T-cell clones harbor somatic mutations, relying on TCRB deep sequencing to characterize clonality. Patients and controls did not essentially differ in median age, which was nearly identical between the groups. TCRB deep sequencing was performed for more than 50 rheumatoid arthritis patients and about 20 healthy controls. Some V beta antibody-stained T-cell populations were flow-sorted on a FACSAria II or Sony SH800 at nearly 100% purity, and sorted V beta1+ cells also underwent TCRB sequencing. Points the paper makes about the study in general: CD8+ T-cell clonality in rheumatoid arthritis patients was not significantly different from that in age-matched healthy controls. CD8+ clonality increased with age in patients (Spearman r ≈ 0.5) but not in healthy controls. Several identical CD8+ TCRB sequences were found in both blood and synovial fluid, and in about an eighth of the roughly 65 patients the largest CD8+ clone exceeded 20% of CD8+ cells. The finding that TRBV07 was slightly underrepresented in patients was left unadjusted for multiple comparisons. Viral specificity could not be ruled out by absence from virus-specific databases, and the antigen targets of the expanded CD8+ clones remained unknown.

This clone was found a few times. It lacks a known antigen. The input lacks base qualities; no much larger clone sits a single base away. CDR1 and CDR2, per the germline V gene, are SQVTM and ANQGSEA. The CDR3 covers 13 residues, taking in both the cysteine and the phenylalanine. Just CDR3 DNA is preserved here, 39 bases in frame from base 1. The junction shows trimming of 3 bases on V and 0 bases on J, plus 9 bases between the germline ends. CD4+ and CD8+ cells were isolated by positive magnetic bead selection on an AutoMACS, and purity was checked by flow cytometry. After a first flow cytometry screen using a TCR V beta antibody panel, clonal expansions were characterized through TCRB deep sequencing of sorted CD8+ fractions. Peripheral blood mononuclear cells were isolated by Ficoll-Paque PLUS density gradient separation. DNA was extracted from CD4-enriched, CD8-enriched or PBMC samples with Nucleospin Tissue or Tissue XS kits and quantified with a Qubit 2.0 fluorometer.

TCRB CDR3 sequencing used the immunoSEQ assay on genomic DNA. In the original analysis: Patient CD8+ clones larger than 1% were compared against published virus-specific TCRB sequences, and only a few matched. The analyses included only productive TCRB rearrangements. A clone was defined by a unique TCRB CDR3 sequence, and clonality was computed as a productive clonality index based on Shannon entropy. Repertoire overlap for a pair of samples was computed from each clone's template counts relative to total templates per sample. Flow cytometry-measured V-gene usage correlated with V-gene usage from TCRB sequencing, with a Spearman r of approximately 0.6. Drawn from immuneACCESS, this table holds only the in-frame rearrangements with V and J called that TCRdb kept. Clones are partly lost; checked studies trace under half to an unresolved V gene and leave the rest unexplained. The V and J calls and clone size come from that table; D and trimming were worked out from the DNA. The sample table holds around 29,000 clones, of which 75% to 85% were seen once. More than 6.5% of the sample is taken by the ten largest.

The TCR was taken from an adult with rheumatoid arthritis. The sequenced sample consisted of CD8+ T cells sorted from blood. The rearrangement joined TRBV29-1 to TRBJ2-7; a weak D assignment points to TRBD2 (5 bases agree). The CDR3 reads CSVEGESSYEQYF. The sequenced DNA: TGCAGCGTTGAGGGAGAGAGCTCCTACGAGCAGTACTTC.